This paragraph reports one T cell receptor beta chain. This clone was observed a few times. Its antigen is unknown. Per-base quality was not reported, and no clone a single base away is much larger than it. The data belong to a study of tumour-infiltrating T cells in Burkitt lymphoma (dated by TCRdb to about 2020). For the study in its entirety: All epidemiological subtypes of Burkitt lymphoma were represented among the roughly 80 patients who made up the cohort. When TCR repertoire data were correlated with clinical outcome, productive clonality turned out to predict both overall and progression-free survival, independent of established prognosticators, age at diagnosis among them. What the study reported, not specific to this receptor: Several public clonotypes shared across numerous Burkitt lymphoma patients were found, and shared tumour neoantigen selection absent from diffuse large B-cell lymphoma was thereby suggested.

Libraries were prepared through the immunoSEQ multiplex PCR assay. What TCRdb holds here is the immuneACCESS table cut down to in-frame rearrangements. Part of the clones is not present; checked against another copy, under half of the missing clones reflect an unresolved V gene, and the others are unexplained. The sample contains tens of thousands of clones, around 29% of them found a single time. 2.9% of the sample is taken by the ten largest. The germline ends are 9 bases apart after V is trimmed by 2 bases and J by 0 bases. The CDR3 contains 15 residues, cysteine and phenylalanine counted. Only the CDR3 portion is preserved as DNA: 45 bases, with reading frame beginning at the first base. Via the germline V gene, CDR1 is SGHTA and CDR2 FQGNSA.

Sequencing was done on a sample of tumor tissue. The V gene is TRBV7-2 and the J gene is TRBJ2-3; D gene: possibly TRBD2, on 5 matching bases. The clonotype was recovered from a human donor with Burkitt lymphoma. In nucleotides, the sequence is TGTGCCAGCAGCTTAAGCGGATGGAGCACAGATACGCAGTATTTT. Translated, this gives CASSLSGWSTDTQYF.